This TCR beta chain derives from a study of cytomegalovirus exposure and HLA in healthy donors (dated by TCRdb to the late 2010s). In the study overall: According to an earlier analysis of 587 of the donors, about 179 million T cells yielded 95 million to 140 million unique TCR beta sequences and about 280 Gb of sequence data. HLA typing included class I and class II loci at four-digit resolution. Rather than drawing on any new phenotypic data, the later analysis identified candidate immune exposures from TCR beta sequences and the way those sequences occurred across donors. The study combined high-throughput TCR immunosequencing, statistical association of individual TCRs with disease status, and machine learning to predict cytomegalovirus infection status. The number of donors typed differed by locus, with roughly 629-640 for A, B, C, DRB1 and DQB1, roughly 520 for DQA1, approximately 570 for DPA1, and about 450 for DPB1. Among the roughly 400 genotyped donors, around 81% belonged to the genetic ancestry cluster associated with self-reported Caucasian donors. A later analysis re-analyzed previously published TCR beta repertoires from 550 to 700 donors and added high-resolution HLA genotyping to study TCR occurrence patterns. On average, 235,054 unique TCR beta nucleotide sequences were sequenced per donor among a few hundred genotyped donors of the cohort, with roughly a sixth of those sequences being non-productive. The study used immunosequencing to profile the T cell repertoires of approximately 640 subjects and linked those repertoires to cytomegalovirus serostatus. Every discovery cohort repertoire had been produced on one sequencing platform. A separate validation cohort of roughly 110 different subjects was used in addition to the 666-subject first cohort. An early release covering roughly 600 HLA-typed donors comprised approximately 290 gigabases of sequencing data and around 80 million unique TCR sequences. A few DR-DQ haplotypes were treated as single units for association and clustering because of strong linkage in the cohort. In an earlier analysis of roughly 600 of the donors, high-throughput TCR beta sequencing was used to judge whether each TCR beta V gene segment behaved as functional or pseudogenic. Alongside the repertoire data, information on donor age, sex, ethnicity and CMV serostatus was compiled. The study aimed to test whether cataloging public T cell receptors could reveal signatures of past pathogen exposure. A later genetic analysis took genome-wide SNP genotypes for about three fifths of the 666 donors and used that subset as a discovery cohort.

The cohort comprised some 680 healthy bone marrow donors. At the time of sampling, all cohort members were nominally healthy, though unrecorded immune exposures were likely present. The donor tested CMV seronegative and was one of the 352 seronegative cohort members. A peripheral blood sample was collected from each donor, and TCR beta sequencing was performed on peripheral blood mononuclear cells. The Qiagen DNeasy Blood Extraction Kit was used to extract genomic DNA from the blood cell samples. Study-wide conclusions, independent of this receptor: A later analysis found that HLA-associated TCR beta chains were more clonally expanded and had lower generation probabilities than equally common non-associated chains. Most CMV-associated TCR beta chains appeared to be HLA-restricted in a later analysis, and the HLA associations seemed to be driven largely by CMV exposure. Compared with the 666-donor mean, donors in an Asian-associated ancestry cluster had fewer N-insertions in productive TCRs, according to a later genetic analysis. In vitro tests confirmed that a few of the cytomegalovirus-associated TCR beta chains recognize cytomegalovirus antigens. The study gave a list of over 150 TCR beta chains associated with cytomegalovirus. It was suggested by the authors that the approach could potentially be generalized to other disease states and immunological phenotypes. The sequencing pipeline was judged likely to have produced a cluster of highly shared sequence variants as a technical artifact. Across donors, most TCR sequences were observed very rarely, whereas some public TCRs were present in many individuals. V-gene and J-gene trimming of TCR beta chains was associated with a missense DCLRE1C variant in a later genetic analysis, and the association was replicated in an independent cohort. The presence/absence analyses assumed that sequencing depth was roughly uniform across donors, and that assumption may not be true. In a later analysis, the rate of TCR association differed among HLA loci, with DRB1 alleles having the most associated TCRs and HLA-C alleles having the fewest. The cohort was sequenced for TCR beta chains only, and without alpha or paired-chain data the features that could be detected were limited. The classifier was reported to diagnose cytomegalovirus status with high specificity and sensitivity in both the original cohort and the validation cohort. According to a later analysis, parvovirus B19, influenza, CMV and Epstein-Barr virus appeared linked to several top co-occurrence clusters. Because the 87-base-pair reads could not distinguish some IMGT-functional V segments, including TRBV6-2 and TRBV6-3, those segments were excluded. Assigning TCR associations to individual alleles was difficult when HLA alleles, especially DR and DQ, strongly co-occurred. In a later analysis, 16,951 TCR beta sequences were associated with specific HLA alleles at a false discovery rate of 0.05. HLA typing was unavailable for some donors at each locus, so association tests used only the typed subset. A further reported finding was that TCR beta sequences accurately predicted the HLA-A and HLA-B alleles for most subjects in the first cohort. In an earlier analysis of around 600 of the donors, most TCR beta V segments were observed in productive rearrangements about 87% or about 30% of the time, broadly matching IMGT annotations. CMV serostatus was the only immune exposure information available for the cohort. Linkage disequilibrium might explain the correlated functional status among segregating V segments, but an unknown experimental factor could not be excluded. The earlier analysis of a few hundred of the donors excluded some 15 rarely observed V segments, including chromosome 9 orphons, because counts were too low.

CDR1 and CDR2 are drawn from the germline V gene: ENHRY, SYGVKD. The CDR3 covers 17 residues, taking in both the cysteine and the phenylalanine. Left in the record is the CDR3 DNA by itself, 51 bases read in frame from the first base. A few counts support this clone. This clone's antigen is unknown. A read error may account for a junction end that differs from germline. Library preparation was by the immunoSEQ multiplex PCR assay. For the multiplex PCR, a mixture combining 60 forward primers for TCR Vbeta segments and 13 reverse primers for TCR Jbeta segments was used. The CDR3 region of rearranged TCR beta genes was amplified from genomic DNA with a multiplex PCR assay. The amplified TCR beta libraries were sequenced on the Illumina HiSeq System as 87-base-pair reads. For the original study's pipeline: A later analysis tallied roughly 80 million unique TCR beta chains across the approximately 670 repertoires, and approximately 9.9 million of those chains were shared by two or more donors. Raw reads were error-corrected and collapsed into unique sequences by a nearest-neighbor algorithm in which closely related sequences were merged to remove PCR and sequencing errors. To assign V, D and J gene segments, CDR3 sequences were aligned to IMGT reference sequences. For a sequence to be retained, a match of at least six nucleotides to both a V gene segment and a J gene segment was required. Rearrangements were classified as productive when the CDR3 lacked stop codons and remained in frame with V and J, and all other rearrangements were classified as non-productive. Following IMGT convention, CDR3 was defined as the stretch from the second conserved V-encoded cysteine up to the conserved J-encoded phenylalanine. The earlier analysis of fewer than 700 of the donors excluded sequences that lacked an unambiguous match to a single V gene segment. An earlier analysis of 550 to 650 of the donors classified V segments as functional when productive rearrangements were above 56.7% and as segregating when the standard deviation between donors was above 5%. To diagnose cytomegalovirus status from the catalog of TCR beta chain sequences, a statistical classification framework was built. In a later analysis, TCR nucleotide sequences were compared against IMGT/GENE-DB human TR gene sequences so that V and J genes could be assigned. In a later analysis, CDR3 sequences and most-parsimonious VDJ recombination scenarios were assigned using the TCRdist pipeline. In a later analysis, each TCR beta chain was defined by its CDR3 amino acid sequence together with its V-gene family, and reads lacking a unique V-gene family were excluded. In a later analysis, a few hundred highly shared, low-generation-probability nucleotide sequences were removed to address suspected cross-contamination and a sequencing artifact. A later analysis calculated a clonal expansion index for each public chain from normalized within-repertoire ranks of inferred template counts. A later analysis computed generation probabilities with a VDJ recombination model fitted to out-of-frame rearrangements, and checked the results against IGoR. A later analysis scored TCR-TCR, TCR-HLA and TCR-CMV co-occurrence with hypergeometric tests, applying a repertoire-size bias correction to TCR pairs. False discovery rates were estimated in a later analysis by permuting HLA or CMV assignments 20 times. In a later analysis, co-occurring TCRs were grouped with DBSCAN, and TCRdist sequence similarity was added when clustering was performed within HLA-allele-positive subsets. For co-occurrence clustering, repertoires with fewer than 30,000 or more than 120,000 public chains were excluded, along with roughly 5 repertoires with anomalous nucleotide sharing. The table was pulled from immuneACCESS by TCRdb, which kept in-frame rearrangements only. Such tables lose some clones; where checked, under half of the loss comes from unresolved V genes, and the rest has no known cause. Clone size and V and J calls were adopted from that table, with D and trimming inferred from the DNA. The sample yields more than 150,000 clones; about four fifths were counted once. The ten largest clones capture roughly 1.4% of the sample.

Recombination linked TRBV10-3 to TRBJ2-2, with 10 central nucleotides matching TRBD2. The material sequenced was PBMCs. This TCR came from a man in his forties or fifties in good health and CMV-seronegative. The CDR3 region has the sequence CAISESIGLADTGELFF. In nucleotides, the sequence is TGTGCCATCAGTGAGTCCATTGGACTAGCGGACACTGGGGAGCTGTTTTTT.